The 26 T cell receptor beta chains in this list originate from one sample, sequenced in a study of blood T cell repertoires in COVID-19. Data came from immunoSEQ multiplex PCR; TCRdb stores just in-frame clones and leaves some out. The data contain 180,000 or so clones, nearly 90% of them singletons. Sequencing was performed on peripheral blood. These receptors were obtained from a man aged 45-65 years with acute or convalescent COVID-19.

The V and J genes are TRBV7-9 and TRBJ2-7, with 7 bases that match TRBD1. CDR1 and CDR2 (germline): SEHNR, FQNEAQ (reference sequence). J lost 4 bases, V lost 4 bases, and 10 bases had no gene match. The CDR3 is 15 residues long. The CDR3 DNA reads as TGTGCCAGCAGCTCATGGGGGACAGAGGAGTACGAGCAGTACTTC. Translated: CASSSWGTEEYEQYF.

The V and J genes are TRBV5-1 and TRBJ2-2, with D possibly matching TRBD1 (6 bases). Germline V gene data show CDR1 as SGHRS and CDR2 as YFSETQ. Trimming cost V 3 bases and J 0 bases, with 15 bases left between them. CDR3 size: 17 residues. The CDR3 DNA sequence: TGCGCCAGCAGCTCTAACTGGGACACCGCGAACACCGGGGAGCTGTTTTTT. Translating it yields CASSSNWDTANTGELFF.

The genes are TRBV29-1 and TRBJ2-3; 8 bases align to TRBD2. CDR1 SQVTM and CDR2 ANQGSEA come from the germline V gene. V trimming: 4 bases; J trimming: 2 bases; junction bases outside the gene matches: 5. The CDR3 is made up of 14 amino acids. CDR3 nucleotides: TGCAGCGTTGTTCCGGGAGGGACCACAGATACGCAGTATTTT. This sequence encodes CSVVPGGTTDTQYF.

CDR3 nucleotide sequence: TGTGCCAGCAGCTTCCGGGGACAGGGGTTGTCGAACACTGAAGCTTTCTTT. Residues: CASSFRGQGLSNTEAFF. This chain uses TRBV7-9 with TRBJ1-1; 10 bases map to TRBD1. The V segment lost 3 bases and the J segment 1 base; nucleotides outside the gene matches: 8. The V gene's germline CDR1 is SEHNR and CDR2 FQNEAQ (reference sequence). The CDR3 length is 17 residues.

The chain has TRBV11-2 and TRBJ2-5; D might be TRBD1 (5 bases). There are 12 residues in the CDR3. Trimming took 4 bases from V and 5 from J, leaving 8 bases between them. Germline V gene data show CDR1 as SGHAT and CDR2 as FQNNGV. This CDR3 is CASSSGAETQYF. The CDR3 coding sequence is TGTGCCAGCAGCTCTGGGGCGGAGACCCAGTACTTC.

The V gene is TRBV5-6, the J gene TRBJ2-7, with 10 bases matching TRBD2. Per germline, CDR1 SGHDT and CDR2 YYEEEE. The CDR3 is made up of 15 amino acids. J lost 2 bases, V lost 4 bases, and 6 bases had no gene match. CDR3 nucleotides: TGTGCCAGCAGCGCTAGCGGGAGTATACCCTACGAGCAGTACTTC. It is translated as CASSASGSIPYEQYF.

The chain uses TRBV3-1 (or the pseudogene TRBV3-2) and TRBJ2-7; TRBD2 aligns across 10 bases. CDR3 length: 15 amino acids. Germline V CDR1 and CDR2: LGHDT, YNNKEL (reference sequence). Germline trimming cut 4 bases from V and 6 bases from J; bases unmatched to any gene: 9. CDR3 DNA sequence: TGTGCCAGCAGCCCCGGACTAGCGGCATTCGTCGAGCAGTACTTC. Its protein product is CASSPGLAAFVEQYF.

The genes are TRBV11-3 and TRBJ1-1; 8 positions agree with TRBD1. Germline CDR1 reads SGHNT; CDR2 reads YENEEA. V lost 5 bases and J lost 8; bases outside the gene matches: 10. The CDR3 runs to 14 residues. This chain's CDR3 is CASSPTPRTGEAFF. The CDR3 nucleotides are TGTGCCAGCAGCCCCACCCCCAGGACAGGGGAAGCTTTCTTT.

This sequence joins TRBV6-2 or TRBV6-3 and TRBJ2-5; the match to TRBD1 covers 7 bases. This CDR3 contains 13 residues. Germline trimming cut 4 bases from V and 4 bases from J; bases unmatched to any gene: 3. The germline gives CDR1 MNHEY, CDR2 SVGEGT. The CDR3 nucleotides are TGTGCCAGCAGTTCCTGGACAGGAGAGACCCAGTACTTC. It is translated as CASSSWTGETQYF.

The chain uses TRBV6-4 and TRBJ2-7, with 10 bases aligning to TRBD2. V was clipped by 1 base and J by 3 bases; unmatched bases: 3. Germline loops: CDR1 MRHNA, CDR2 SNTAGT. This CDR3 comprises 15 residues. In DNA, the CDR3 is TGTGCCAGCAGTGACTGCCGGACTAGCGGCTACGAGCAGTACGTC. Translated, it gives CASSDCRTSGYEQYV.

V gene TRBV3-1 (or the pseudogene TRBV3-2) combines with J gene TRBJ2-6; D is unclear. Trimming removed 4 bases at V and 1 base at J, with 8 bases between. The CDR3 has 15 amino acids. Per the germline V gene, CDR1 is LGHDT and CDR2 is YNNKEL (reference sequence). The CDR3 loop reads CASSPDMSGANVLTF. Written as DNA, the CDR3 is TGTGCCAGCAGCCCAGACATGTCTGGGGCCAACGTCCTGACTTTC.

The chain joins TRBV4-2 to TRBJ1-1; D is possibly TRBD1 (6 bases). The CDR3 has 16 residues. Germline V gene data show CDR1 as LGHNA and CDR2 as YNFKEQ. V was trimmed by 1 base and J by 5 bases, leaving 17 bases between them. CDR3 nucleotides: TGTGCCAGCAGCCAAGGTCGGGACACCCGAGGAACTGAAGCTTTCTTT. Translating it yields CASSQGRDTRGTEAFF.

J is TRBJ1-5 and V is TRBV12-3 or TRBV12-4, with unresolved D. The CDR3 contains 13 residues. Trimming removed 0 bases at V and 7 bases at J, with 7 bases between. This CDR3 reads CASSLASGQPQHF. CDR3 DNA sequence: TGTGCCAGCAGTTTAGCGAGCGGGCAGCCCCAGCATTTT.

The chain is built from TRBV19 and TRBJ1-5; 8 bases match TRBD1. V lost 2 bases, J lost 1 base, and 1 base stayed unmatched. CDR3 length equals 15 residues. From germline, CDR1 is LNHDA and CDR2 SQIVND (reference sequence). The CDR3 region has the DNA TGTGCCAGTAGTATAAGACAGGGGAGCAATCAGCCCCAGCATTTT. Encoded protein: CASSIRQGSNQPQHF.

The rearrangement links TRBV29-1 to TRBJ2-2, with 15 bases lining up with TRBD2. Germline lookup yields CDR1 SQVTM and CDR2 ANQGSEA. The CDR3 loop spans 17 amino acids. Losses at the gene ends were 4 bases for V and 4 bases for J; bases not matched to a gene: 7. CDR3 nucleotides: TGCAGCGTTGTCGGACTAGCGGGAGGGCCCGTCACCGGGGAGCTGTTTTTT. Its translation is CSVVGLAGGPVTGELFF.

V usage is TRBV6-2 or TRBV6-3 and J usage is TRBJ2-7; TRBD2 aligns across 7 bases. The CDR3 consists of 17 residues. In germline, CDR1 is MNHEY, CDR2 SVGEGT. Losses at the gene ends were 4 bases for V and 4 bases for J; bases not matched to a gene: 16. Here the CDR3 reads CASSFRVETSSWYEQYF. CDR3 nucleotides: TGTGCCAGCAGTTTCCGTGTGGAGACTAGCTCTTGGTACGAGCAGTACTTC.

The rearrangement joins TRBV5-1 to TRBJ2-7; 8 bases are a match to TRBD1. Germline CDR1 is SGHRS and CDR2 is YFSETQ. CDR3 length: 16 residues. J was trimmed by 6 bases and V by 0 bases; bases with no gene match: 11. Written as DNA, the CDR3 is TGCGCCAGCAGCTTGGTCGGCGGACAGGGAGCTGGCGAGCAGTACTTC. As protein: CASSLVGGQGAGEQYF.

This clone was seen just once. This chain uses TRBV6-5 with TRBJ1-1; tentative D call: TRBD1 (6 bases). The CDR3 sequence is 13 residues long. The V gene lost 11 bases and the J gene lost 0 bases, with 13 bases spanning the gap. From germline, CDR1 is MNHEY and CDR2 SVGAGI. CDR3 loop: CALGGQMNTEAFF. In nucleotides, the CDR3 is TGTGCCCTGGGGGGGCAAATGAACACTGAAGCTTTCTTT.

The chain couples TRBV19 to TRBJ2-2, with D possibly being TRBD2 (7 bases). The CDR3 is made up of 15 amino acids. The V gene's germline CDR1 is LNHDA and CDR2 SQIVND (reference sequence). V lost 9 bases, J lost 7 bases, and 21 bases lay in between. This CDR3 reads CASKGGGTDFGELFF. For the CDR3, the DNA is TGTGCCAGCAAGGGGGGGGGCACAGATTTCGGGGAGCTGTTTTTT.

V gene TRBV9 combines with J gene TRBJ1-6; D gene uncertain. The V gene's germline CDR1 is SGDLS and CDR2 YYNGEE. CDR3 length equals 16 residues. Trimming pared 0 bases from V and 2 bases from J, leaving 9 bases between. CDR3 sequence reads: CASSVDGRPYNSPLHF. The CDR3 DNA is TGTGCCAGCAGCGTAGATGGGAGGCCCTATAATTCACCCCTCCACTTT. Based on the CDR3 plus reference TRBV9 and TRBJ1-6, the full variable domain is DSGVTQTPKHLITATGQRVTLRCSPRSGDLSVYWYQQSLDQGLQFLIQYYNGEERAKGNILERFSAQQFPDLHSELNLSSLELGDSALYFCASSVDGRPYNSPLHFGNGTRLTVT.

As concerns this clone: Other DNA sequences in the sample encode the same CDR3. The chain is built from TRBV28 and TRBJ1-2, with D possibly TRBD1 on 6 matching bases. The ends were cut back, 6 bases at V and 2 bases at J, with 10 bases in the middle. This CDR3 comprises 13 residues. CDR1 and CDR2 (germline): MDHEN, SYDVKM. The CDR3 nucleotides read TGTGCCAGCAGCTTGGGACAAAACTATGGCTACACCTTC. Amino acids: CASSLGQNYGYTF.

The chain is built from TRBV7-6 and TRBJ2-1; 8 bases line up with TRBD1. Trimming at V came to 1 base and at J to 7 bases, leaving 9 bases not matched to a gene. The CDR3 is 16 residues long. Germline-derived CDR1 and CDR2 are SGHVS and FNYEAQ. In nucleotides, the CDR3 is TGTGCCAGCAGCTTAGAGGGTGCAGGGGGCCCTAATGAGCAGTTCTTC. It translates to CASSLEGAGGPNEQFF. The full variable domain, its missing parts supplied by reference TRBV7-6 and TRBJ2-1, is GAGVSQSPRYKVTKRGQDVALRCDPISGHVSLYWYRQALGQGPEFLTYFNYEAQQDKSGLPNDRFSAERPEGSISTLTIQRTEQRDSAMYRCASSLEGAGGPNEQFFGPGTRLTVL.

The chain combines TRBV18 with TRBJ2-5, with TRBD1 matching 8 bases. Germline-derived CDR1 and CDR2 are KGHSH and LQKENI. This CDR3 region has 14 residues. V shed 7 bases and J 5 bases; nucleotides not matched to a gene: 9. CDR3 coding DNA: TGTGCCAGCTTACGACCAGGGGGCCCCGAGACCCAGTACTTC. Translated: CASLRPGGPETQYF.

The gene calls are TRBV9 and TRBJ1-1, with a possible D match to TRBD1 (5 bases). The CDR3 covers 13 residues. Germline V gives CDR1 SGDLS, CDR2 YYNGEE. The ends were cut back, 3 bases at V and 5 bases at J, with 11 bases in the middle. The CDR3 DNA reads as TGTGCCAGCAGCGCAGGGACTTTTACTGAAGCTTTCTTT. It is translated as CASSAGTFTEAFF.

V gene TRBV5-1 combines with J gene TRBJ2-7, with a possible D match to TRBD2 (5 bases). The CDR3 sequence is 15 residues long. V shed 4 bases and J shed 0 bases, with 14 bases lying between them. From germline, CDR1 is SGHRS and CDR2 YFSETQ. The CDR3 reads CASSPEIGNSYEQYF. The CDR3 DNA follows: TGCGCCAGCAGCCCGGAGATCGGGAACTCCTACGAGCAGTACTTC.

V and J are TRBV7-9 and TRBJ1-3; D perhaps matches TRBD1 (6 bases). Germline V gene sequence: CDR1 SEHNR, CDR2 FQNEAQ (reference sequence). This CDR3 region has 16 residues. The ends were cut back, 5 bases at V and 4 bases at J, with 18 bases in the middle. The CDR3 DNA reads TGTGCCAGCAGCGCAAACAGGGTTCGCGCCGGAAACACCATATATTTT. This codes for CASSANRVRAGNTIYF.